This T cell receptor beta chain was retrieved from a study of T-cell memory formation after mild COVID-19. Across the whole study: TCR clusters showed largely donor specificity. Broader study findings: Most CD4+ clones that shrank were in CM and EM, while CD8+ ones turned up in EMRA. Pre-infection memory already had some responding clones, implying cross-reactive memory joined.

Details on this clonotype: Its specificity is not known.

TCR alpha and TCR beta cDNA libraries carrying sample barcodes and UMIs were produced by 5'RACE using constant-segment primers. TCRdb used MiXCR to reprocess the 5' RACE reads, holding one entry per CDR3 protein. The repertoire has about 240,000 distinct CDR3 sequences, roughly 10% of them found once; the top ten carry roughly a fifth. The CDR3 runs 16 residues. V was cut by 6 bases and J by 0 bases, with 17 bases left in between. Germline CDR1 reads MNHEY; CDR2 reads SVGAGI. This receptor was obtained from a man younger than 35 who had mild COVID-19 (a few samples of this study predate the infection). Cell type and time point are not known. The chain recombines TRBV6-5 with TRBJ1-1; tentatively, D is TRBD1 (6 bases). The sequenced sample consisted of PBMCs or a T cell subset sorted from them (not recorded which). CDR3 residues: CASSQGGGRLNTEAFF. The CDR3 bases are TGTGCCAGCAGCCAAGGGGGGGGGCGGTTGAACACTGAAGCTTTCTTT.